This T cell receptor beta chain was recovered during a study of cytomegalovirus exposure and HLA in healthy donors. The CDR3 loop spans 15 amino acids. Germline lookup yields CDR1 PRHDT and CDR2 FYEKMQ (reference sequence). J was trimmed by 2 bases and V by 4 bases; bases with no gene match: 7. Both 60 Vbeta primers and 13 Jbeta primers went into the PCR. Method: immunoSEQ multiplex PCR; TCRdb's copy keeps in-frame clones and lacks some. The data contain around 130,000 clones, more than 80% of them singletons. This clonotype originated in a man between 40 and 49 years old in good health and CMV-seronegative. Specimen: PBMCs. The chain employs TRBV13 and TRBJ2-5, with 7 bases that match TRBD2. This chain's CDR3 is CASSSPVGGQETQYF. DNA of the CDR3: TGTGCCAGCAGCTCCCCGGTCGGGGGGCAAGAGACCCAGTACTTC.